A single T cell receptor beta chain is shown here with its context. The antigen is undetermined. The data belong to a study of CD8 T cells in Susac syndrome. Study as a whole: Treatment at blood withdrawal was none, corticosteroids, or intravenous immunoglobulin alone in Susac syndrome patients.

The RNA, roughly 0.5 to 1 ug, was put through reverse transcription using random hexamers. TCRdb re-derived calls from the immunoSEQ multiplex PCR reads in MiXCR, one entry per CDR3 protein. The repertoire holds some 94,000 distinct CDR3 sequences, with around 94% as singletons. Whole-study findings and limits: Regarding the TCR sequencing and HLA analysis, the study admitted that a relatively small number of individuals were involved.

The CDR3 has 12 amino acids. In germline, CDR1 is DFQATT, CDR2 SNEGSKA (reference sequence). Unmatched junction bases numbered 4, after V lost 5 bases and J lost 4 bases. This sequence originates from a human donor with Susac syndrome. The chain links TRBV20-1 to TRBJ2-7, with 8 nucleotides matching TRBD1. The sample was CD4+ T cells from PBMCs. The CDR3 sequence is CSAEDREYEQYF. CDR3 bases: TGCAGTGCTGAGGACAGGGAATACGAGCAGTACTTC.